The 14 T cell receptor beta chains listed next were all sequenced from one sample in a study of T cells in Graves' hyperthyroidism and ophthalmopathy. What was amplified from RNA transcripts were TCR beta CDR3 regions. HTBI primers drove first-round RT-PCR of the TCR CDR3. TCRdb re-called the multiplex PCR reads through MiXCR, storing one row per CDR3 protein. Of under 750,000 distinct CDR3 sequences in the sample, approximately 18% were seen once. The sequencing sample was made of blood. The receptors come from a woman in her forties or fifties with Graves' hyperthyroidism that later progressed to Graves' ophthalmopathy.

This clonotype was counted many times. V usage is TRBV6-5 and J usage is TRBJ1-6, with D possibly TRBD1 on 6 matching bases. The CDR3 extends over 17 amino acids. CDR1 and CDR2 from the germline V gene are MNHEY and SVGAGI. V was shortened by 2 bases and J by 10 bases, with 21 bases between the two germline ends. The CDR3 nucleotides are TGTGCCAGCAGTTACGCTCTCGGACAGCTCTTAGGGTCACCCCTCCACTTT. It codes for CASSYALGQLLGSPLHF.

This clonotype occurred many times. The chain is built from TRBV6-6 and TRBJ2-5; a possible D gene is TRBD2 (7 bases). The CDR3 length is 16 residues. Germline assignment: CDR1 MNHNY and CDR2 SVGAGI (reference sequence). Trimming removed 0 bases at V and 5 bases at J, with 16 bases between. DNA for the CDR3: TGTGCCAGCAGTTACTCAAGGCGGGGGCGCCGGGAGACCCAGTACTTC. Encoded protein: CASSYSRRGRRETQYF.

The V call is TRBV30, the J call TRBJ1-4; D may be TRBD1 (6 bases). Germline-derived CDR1 and CDR2 are GTSNPN and SVGIG (reference sequence). The CDR3 extends over 15 amino acids. Trimming took off 1 base at V and 0 bases at J, with 9 bases between the two ends. In nucleotides, the CDR3 is TGTGCCTGGAGTGCACAGGGATCAACTAATGAAAAACTGTTTTTT. It specifies CAWSAQGSTNEKLFF.

The rearrangement uses TRBV6-1 and TRBJ1-3, with TRBD1 as a possible D gene (5 bases). Germline CDR1 MNHNS, CDR2 SASEGT. The CDR3 consists of 16 residues. V shed 5 bases and J shed 2 bases, with 16 bases lying between them. The CDR3 region has the DNA TGTGCCAGCAGTAACAGCCAACGAGGGGCTGGAAACACCATATATTTT. This encodes CASSNSQRGAGNTIYF.

In its sample, this clonotype was seen many times. The chain is built from TRBV12-3 or TRBV12-4 and TRBJ1-2; D possibly corresponds to TRBD1 (5 bases). The CDR3 is 17 amino acids. The V end was cut by 4 bases, the J end by 3 bases, with 21 bases between. The CDR3 DNA reads TGTGCCAGCAGTTCCCCATCCCTGGGGGGAGCGGACTATGGCTACACCTTC. Translation: CASSSPSLGGADYGYTF.

This clonotype has a count of ten or more. The rearrangement uses TRBV7-3 and TRBJ1-5, with 7 positions matching TRBD1. Germline values: CDR1 SGHTA, CDR2 FQGTGA. This CDR3 has 13 amino acids. V trimming: 6 bases; J trimming: 3 bases; junction bases outside the gene matches: 2. The CDR3 here is CASRTGYNQPQHF. Here the CDR3 DNA reads TGTGCCAGCAGGACAGGGTACAATCAGCCCCAGCATTTT.

This clonotype was recorded many times. The chain carries TRBV20-1 and TRBJ2-3; D possibly matches TRBD1 or TRBD2 (5 bases each). The V gene lost 1 base and the J gene lost 3 bases, with 14 bases spanning the gap. The germline gives CDR1 DFQATT, CDR2 SNEGSKA (reference sequence). There are 15 residues in the CDR3. CDR3 sequence reads: CSARVPGTKTDTQYF. In DNA, the CDR3 is TGCAGTGCTAGAGTACCGGGGACCAAGACAGATACGCAGTATTTT.

V gene TRBV7-8 combines with J gene TRBJ1-4, with D unresolved. Between the trimmed V and J ends, which lost 7 bases and 8 bases, there was a span of 11 bases. CDR3 size: 12 residues. In germline, CDR1 is SGHVS, CDR2 FQNEAQ. DNA of the CDR3: TGTGCCAGCACGGTCCGAGGAGAAAAACTGTTTTTT. Amino acids: CASTVRGEKLFF.

There are a few counts of this clonotype. The chain is built from TRBV27 and TRBJ1-5; D perhaps matches TRBD1 (6 bases). The CDR3 length is 14 residues. Germline V lookup: CDR1 MNHEY, CDR2 SMNVEV (reference sequence). Between the trimmed V and J ends, which lost 5 bases and 7 bases, there was a span of 15 bases. CDR3 residues: CASSARGREQPQHF. The CDR3, as DNA: TGTGCCAGCAGTGCCCGGGGGCGCGAACAGCCCCAGCATTTT.

This clonotype was detected many times. J is TRBJ1-4 and V is TRBV4-1, with TRBD1 matching over 8 bases. Germline loops: CDR1 MGHRA, CDR2 YSYEKL. The CDR3 covers 16 residues. The J segment lost 4 bases and the V segment lost 1 base, leaving 5 bases of the junction unmatched. CDR3 coding DNA: TGCGCCAGCAGCCAAGGACAGGGGATCCTTAATGAAAAACTGTTTTTT. As protein: CASSQGQGILNEKLFF.

CDR3 sequence: CASSEGLAGGYNEQFF. The CDR3 DNA is TGTGCCAGCAGTGAGGGACTAGCGGGTGGTTACAATGAGCAGTTCTTC. This chain joins TRBV6-1 and TRBJ2-1; 12 bases match TRBD2. The germline V gene has CDR1 MNHNS and CDR2 SASEGT. The J segment lost 4 bases and the V segment lost 3 bases, leaving 4 bases of the junction unmatched. The CDR3 contains 16 residues.

This clonotype was counted only a few times. The chain combines TRBV20-1 with TRBJ2-3, with 13 positions matching TRBD2. Looked up from germline, CDR1 is DFQATT and CDR2 is SNEGSKA (reference sequence). CDR3 length: 14 residues. The trim removed 7 bases at V and 4 bases at J, leaving 5 bases unmatched. The CDR3 DNA reads TGCAGTGGGACTAGCGGGGGTGGGGCAGATACGCAGTATTTT. Amino acid sequence: CSGTSGGGADTQYF.

This clonotype occurred a few times. The gene calls are TRBV6-1 and TRBJ2-1; 9 bases fit TRBD1. The CDR3 contains 16 residues. Germline V gives CDR1 MNHNS, CDR2 SASEGT. The junction had 7 bases not matched to a gene; V was cut back by 6 bases and J by 1 base. The CDR3 bases are TGTGCCAGCAGGCTCCGGGACAGGGTGTCCTACAATGAGCAGTTCTTC. It translates to CASRLRDRVSYNEQFF.

This clonotype was counted a few times. The rearrangement links TRBV4-1 to TRBJ2-7, with 9 bases fitting TRBD1. V trimming: 1 base; J trimming: 5 bases; junction bases outside the gene matches: 9. Germline V gene sequence: CDR1 MGHRA, CDR2 YSYEKL. The CDR3 has 16 residues. This CDR3 reads CASSQGGQGRLNEQYF. CDR3 nucleotides: TGCGCCAGCAGCCAAGGTGGACAGGGGCGGCTAAACGAGCAGTACTTC.